These 21 T cell receptor beta chains originate from one sample sequenced in a study of blood T cell repertoires in COVID-19. Only in-frame clones appear in the TCRdb table, and some are missing; sequencing was by immunoSEQ multiplex PCR. The sample gives over 200,000 clones, more than 85% of which show up once; roughly 2% is in the top ten. Sequencing was performed on peripheral blood. The receptors come from a man aged 40-50 years with active or convalescent COVID-19.

The rearrangement links TRBV5-4 to TRBJ2-7; perhaps TRBD2 as D (6 bases). There are 16 residues in the CDR3. Germline CDR1 reads SGHNT; CDR2 reads YYREEE (reference sequence). The germline V and J ends were trimmed by 4 bases and 5 bases, with 22 bases remaining between them. CDR3 DNA sequence: TGTGCCAGCAGCAAGGGACTGAGGACGTTGGAGGACGAGCAGTACTTC. It translates to CASSKGLRTLEDEQYF.

CDR3 DNA sequence: TGTGCCAGTAGTATAGTACCTAGCTCCTACGAGCAGTACTTC. Protein sequence: CASSIVPSSYEQYF. The V and J genes are TRBV19 and TRBJ2-7; D is unresolved. Looked up from germline, CDR1 is LNHDA and CDR2 is SQIVND (reference sequence). Trimming shortened V by 1 base and J by 0 bases, and 7 bases separated the two germline ends. This CDR3 contains 14 residues.

The gene calls are TRBV11-1 and TRBJ2-1, with 10 bases fitting TRBD2. With 6 bases clipped from V and 9 bases from J, the junction kept 11 bases outside the gene matches. The CDR3 covers 15 residues. Germline assignment: CDR1 SGHAT and CDR2 FQDESV (reference sequence). The CDR3 region is CASRNPSGSVVEQFF. The CDR3, as DNA: TGTGCCAGCAGGAATCCTAGCGGGAGCGTCGTTGAGCAGTTCTTC. The entire variable domain, with the rest obtained from reference TRBV11-1 and TRBJ2-1, is as follows: EAEVAQSPRYKITEKSQAVAFWCDPISGHATLYWYRQILGQGPELLVQFQDESVVDDSQLPKDRFSAERLKGVDSTLKIQPAELGDSAMYLCASRNPSGSVVEQFFGPGTRLTVL.

The chain has TRBV5-1 and TRBJ2-2; 10 bases are shared with TRBD2. CDR3 length equals 19 residues. Germline-derived CDR1 and CDR2 are SGHRS and YFSETQ. V trimming: 1 base; J trimming: 1 base; junction bases outside the gene matches: 10. CDR3: CASSLSPGAGGENTGELFF. The CDR3 coding sequence is TGCGCCAGCAGCTTGTCGCCCGGAGCGGGAGGGGAGAACACCGGGGAGCTGTTTTTT.

This clone was recorded only once. The chain has TRBV30 and TRBJ1-2; no firm D call. Trimming left V 3 bases short and J 8 bases short, with 13 bases between. CDR1 and CDR2 (germline): GTSNPN, SVGIG (reference sequence). The CDR3 length is 12 residues. The CDR3 loop is CAWRGRPGGYTF. In nucleotides, the CDR3 is TGTGCCTGGAGAGGGCGCCCGGGGGGCTACACCTTC.

The V gene is TRBV28, the J gene TRBJ1-2; D gene unclear. The CDR3 runs to 14 residues. The V and J ends lost 1 base and 1 base respectively, with 7 bases between them. Per the germline V gene, CDR1 is MDHEN and CDR2 is SYDVKM. DNA for the CDR3: TGTGCCAGCAGTTTATTATTCGGTAACTATGGCTACACCTTC. It yields the protein CASSLLFGNYGYTF.

The J gene is TRBJ1-1, the V gene TRBV4-1; 9 bases map to TRBD1. Germline assignment: CDR1 MGHRA and CDR2 YSYEKL. The CDR3 sequence is 14 residues long. J was trimmed by 3 bases and V by 3 bases; bases with no gene match: 2. The CDR3 sequence is CASSQGTGYTEAFF. CDR3 coding DNA: TGCGCCAGCAGCCAGGGGACAGGGTACACTGAAGCTTTCTTT.

A few counts support this clone. The chain joins TRBV9 to TRBJ1-1; no clear D gene. Germline V gene lookup returns CDR1 SGDLS and CDR2 YYNGEE. This CDR3 comprises 14 residues. Trimming left V 2 bases short and J 2 bases short, with 10 bases between. CDR3 amino acids: CASSVDYYNTEAFF. CDR3 bases: TGTGCCAGCAGCGTGGACTATTATAACACTGAAGCTTTCTTT.

This clone was observed once. The gene calls are TRBV7-9 and TRBJ1-4, with a possible D match to TRBD1 (5 bases). Per the germline V gene, CDR1 is SEHNR and CDR2 is FQNEAQ (reference sequence). Trimming cost V 5 bases and J 4 bases, with 11 bases left between them. The CDR3 spans 14 residues. The CDR3 DNA follows: TGTGCCAGCAGCCGTACAGGAAATAATGAAAAACTGTTTTTT. Translated, it gives CASSRTGNNEKLFF.

V is TRBV6-5 and J is TRBJ1-5, with D tentatively TRBD1 (6 bases). This CDR3 comprises 14 residues. V shed 4 bases and J shed 2 bases, with 9 bases lying between them. The germline V gene has CDR1 MNHEY and CDR2 SVGAGI. CDR3 bases: TGTGCCAGCAGTTCTCGACAGGGCAATCAGCCCCAGCATTTT. Residues: CASSSRQGNQPQHF.

The V and J genes are TRBV19 and TRBJ1-6, with TRBD1 as a possible D gene (6 bases). This CDR3 region has 15 residues. Trimming removed 6 bases at V and 9 bases at J, with 18 bases between. In germline, CDR1 is LNHDA, CDR2 SQIVND (reference sequence). The chain's CDR3 is CASRNLDRNSSPLHF. The CDR3 DNA is TGTGCCAGTAGGAACCTAGACAGGAACTCTTCACCCCTCCACTTT.

This clone was counted a single time. The J gene is TRBJ1-1, the V gene TRBV6-5, with D hard to call. CDR1 is MNHEY and CDR2 is SVGAGI in the germline V gene. Trimming took off 6 bases at V and 0 bases at J, with 8 bases between the two ends. The CDR3 length is 13 residues. The chain's CDR3 is CASRRFMNTEAFF. CDR3 in DNA: TGTGCCAGCAGGCGATTCATGAACACTGAAGCTTTCTTT.

This sequence joins TRBV27 and TRBJ1-2, with 7 bases identical to TRBD1. Germline V gene lookup returns CDR1 MNHEY and CDR2 SMNVEV (reference sequence). The CDR3 runs 13 residues. V shed 5 bases and J 5 bases; nucleotides not matched to a gene: 5. The CDR3 sequence is CASSTGTDYGYTF. For the CDR3, the DNA is TGTGCCAGCAGTACCGGGACAGATTATGGCTACACCTTC.

This clone showed up just once. The rearrangement links TRBV19 to TRBJ2-3, with a tentative D call TRBD1 (5 bases). The CDR3 sequence is 16 residues long. Between the trimmed V and J ends, which lost 9 bases and 6 bases, there was a span of 25 bases. In germline, CDR1 is LNHDA, CDR2 SQIVND (reference sequence). The CDR3, as DNA: TGTGCCAGCACCTACACCCTTAGTTCTAGGGGCGATACGCAGTATTTT. Residues: CASTYTLSSRGDTQYF.

This chain links TRBV10-3 with TRBJ1-1; no reliable D call. The CDR3 extends over 16 amino acids. Trimming removed 1 base at V and 4 bases at J, with 16 bases between. Germline CDR1 is ENHRY and CDR2 is SYGVKD. The CDR3 loop reads CAISEWGGRWGTEAFF. As DNA, the CDR3 is TGTGCCATCAGTGAGTGGGGAGGGCGCTGGGGCACTGAAGCTTTCTTT.

This sequence joins TRBV7-2 and TRBJ1-5, with 9 bases matching TRBD1. This CDR3 comprises 16 residues. After removal of 5 bases from V and 2 bases from J, the junction contained 7 bases not matched to a gene. Germline-derived CDR1 and CDR2 are SGHTA and FQGNSA. DNA of the CDR3: TGTGCCAGCAGCGTTACAGGGGGCCGGCGCAATCAGCCCCAGCATTTT. It encodes CASSVTGGRRNQPQHF.

The rearrangement uses TRBV14 and TRBJ1-5, with D maybe TRBD1 (5 bases). CDR3 length equals 17 residues. V was pared by 1 base and J by 5 bases, with 18 bases between. Germline V CDR1 and CDR2: SGHDN, FVKESK. CDR3 residues: CASSQGTSRVRDQPQHF. Written as DNA, the CDR3 is TGTGCCAGCAGCCAAGGAACCTCCAGGGTAAGGGATCAGCCCCAGCATTTT.

This sequence joins TRBV5-4 and TRBJ2-1; TRBD1 matches at 8 bases. In germline, CDR1 is SGHNT, CDR2 YYREEE (reference sequence). The CDR3 spans 14 residues. With 3 bases clipped from V and 5 bases from J, the junction kept 4 bases outside the gene matches. The CDR3 coding sequence is TGTGCCAGCAGCTCCCCGACAGGGGACAATGAGCAGTTCTTC. Translation gives CASSSPTGDNEQFF.

CDR3 nucleotides: TGTGCCATCAGTAAGCTAGCGGGGGTCACAGATACGCAGTATTTT. It is translated as CAISKLAGVTDTQYF. The V and J genes are TRBV10-3 and TRBJ2-3; TRBD2 agrees at 10 bases. The germline gives CDR1 ENHRY, CDR2 SYGVKD. The CDR3 is 15 residues long. V lost 5 bases and J lost 2; bases outside the gene matches: 4.

The V and J genes are TRBV30 and TRBJ1-6, with 12 bases matching TRBD1. V gave up 2 bases and J gave up 14 bases; unmatched junction bases: 16. The germline V gene has CDR1 GTSNPN and CDR2 SVGIG (reference sequence). The CDR3 totals 17 residues. The CDR3 DNA is TGTGCCTGGAGTCTCCCGGGCCGGGACAGGGGGCTTAACACCCTCCACTTT. It yields the protein CAWSLPGRDRGLNTLHF.

V is TRBV5-1 and J is TRBJ2-2; possible D gene TRBD1, 5 bases. Trimming took 1 base from V and 0 from J, leaving 7 bases between them. The germline V gene has CDR1 SGHRS and CDR2 YFSETQ. This CDR3 spans 15 amino acids. The CDR3 region is CASSLPGSNTGELFF. CDR3 nucleotides: TGCGCCAGCAGCTTGCCAGGGTCGAACACCGGGGAGCTGTTTTTT.